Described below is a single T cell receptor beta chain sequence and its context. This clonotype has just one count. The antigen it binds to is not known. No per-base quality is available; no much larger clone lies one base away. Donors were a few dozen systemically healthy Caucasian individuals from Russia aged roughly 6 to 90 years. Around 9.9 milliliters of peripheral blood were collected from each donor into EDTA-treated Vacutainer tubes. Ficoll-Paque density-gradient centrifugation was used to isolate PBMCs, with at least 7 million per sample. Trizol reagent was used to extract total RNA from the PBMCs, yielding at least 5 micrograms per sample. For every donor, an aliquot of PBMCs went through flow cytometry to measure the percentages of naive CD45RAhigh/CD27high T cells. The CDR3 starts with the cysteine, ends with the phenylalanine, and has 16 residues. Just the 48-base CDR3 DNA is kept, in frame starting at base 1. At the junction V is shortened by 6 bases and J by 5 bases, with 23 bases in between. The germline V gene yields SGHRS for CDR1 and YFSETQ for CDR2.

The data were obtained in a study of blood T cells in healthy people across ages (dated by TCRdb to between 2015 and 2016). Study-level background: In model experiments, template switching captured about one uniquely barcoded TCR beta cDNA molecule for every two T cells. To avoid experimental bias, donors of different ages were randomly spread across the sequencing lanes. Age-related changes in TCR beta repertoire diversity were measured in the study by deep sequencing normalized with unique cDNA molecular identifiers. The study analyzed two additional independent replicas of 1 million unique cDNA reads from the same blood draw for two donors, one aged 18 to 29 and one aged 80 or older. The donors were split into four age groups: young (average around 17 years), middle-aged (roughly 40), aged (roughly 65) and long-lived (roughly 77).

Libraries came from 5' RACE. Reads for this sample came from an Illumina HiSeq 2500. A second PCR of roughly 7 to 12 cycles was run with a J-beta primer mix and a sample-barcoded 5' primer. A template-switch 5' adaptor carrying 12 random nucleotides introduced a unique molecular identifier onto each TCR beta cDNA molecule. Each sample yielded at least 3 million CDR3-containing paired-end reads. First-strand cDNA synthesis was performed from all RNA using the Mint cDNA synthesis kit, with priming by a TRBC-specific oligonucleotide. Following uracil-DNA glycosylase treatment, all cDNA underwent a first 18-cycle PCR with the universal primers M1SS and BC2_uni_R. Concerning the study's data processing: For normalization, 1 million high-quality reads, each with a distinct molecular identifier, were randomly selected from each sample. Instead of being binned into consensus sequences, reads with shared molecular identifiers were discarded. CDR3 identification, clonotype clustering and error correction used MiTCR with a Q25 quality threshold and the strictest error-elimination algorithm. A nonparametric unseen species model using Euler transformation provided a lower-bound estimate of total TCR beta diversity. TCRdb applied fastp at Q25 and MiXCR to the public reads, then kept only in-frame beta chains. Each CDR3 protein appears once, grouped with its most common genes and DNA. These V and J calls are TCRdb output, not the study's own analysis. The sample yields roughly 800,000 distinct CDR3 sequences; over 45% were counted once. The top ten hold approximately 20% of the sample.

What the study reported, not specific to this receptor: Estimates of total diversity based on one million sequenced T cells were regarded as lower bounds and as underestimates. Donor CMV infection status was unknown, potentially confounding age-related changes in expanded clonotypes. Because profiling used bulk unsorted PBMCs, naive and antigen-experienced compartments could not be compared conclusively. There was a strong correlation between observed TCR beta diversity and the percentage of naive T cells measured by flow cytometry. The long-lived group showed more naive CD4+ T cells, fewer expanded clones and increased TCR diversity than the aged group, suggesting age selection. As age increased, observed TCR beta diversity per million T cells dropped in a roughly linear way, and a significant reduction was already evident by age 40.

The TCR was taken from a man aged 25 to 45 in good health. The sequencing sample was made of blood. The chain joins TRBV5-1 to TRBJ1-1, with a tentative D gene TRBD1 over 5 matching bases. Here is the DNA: TGCGCCAGCAACCCCGGGGGGGAGGCGGGAGTGACTGAAGCTTTCTTT. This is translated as CASNPGGEAGVTEAFF.